This TCR beta chain was documented in a study of blood T cell repertoires in COVID-19. Study in general: Sources were T cells, B-cell-depleted T cells, or PBMCs; the material itself was cDNA or gDNA.

The germline V gene encodes CDR1 LGHDT and CDR2 YNNKEL (reference sequence). The V segment lost 4 bases and the J segment 3 bases; nucleotides outside the gene matches: 8. This CDR3 region has 15 residues. Recruitment covered roughly 24 US areas and drew participants whose ages spanned about 18 to 100 years. Cohorts were determined from participant-reported clinical history. Original processing methods: It was from reference gene primer amplification that nucleated cell counts were estimated. Here immunoSEQ multiplex PCR was the method, and the copy in TCRdb shows in-frame clones only, minus some. D and trimming were read from the DNA, whereas the V and J calls and clone size are those reported in that table. The data hold 400,000 to 550,000 clones, with roughly 87% observed a single time.

This receptor was identified in a woman in her late teens or twenties with acute COVID-19. The chain employs TRBV3-1 (or the pseudogene TRBV3-2) and TRBJ1-2; 7 nucleotides line up with TRBD1. What was sequenced was PBMCs or T cells enriched from blood (not recorded which). CDR3 residues: CASSPRRGRDYGYTF. DNA of the CDR3: TGTGCCAGCAGCCCGAGGAGGGGGCGAGACTATGGCTACACCTTC.